These T cell receptor beta chains were read from a single sample in a study of a mutant IDH1 vaccine in newly diagnosed glioma. The assay was immunoSEQ multiplex PCR, and TCRdb's table has in-frame clones only and misses some. The table has roughly 70,000 clones, about 83% seen once. Sequencing was performed on peripheral blood mononuclear cells (PBMCs), taken from a glioma patient treated with radiotherapy, temozolomide or both. The receptors stem from a woman younger than 30 with glioma. Some clones in this sample may be carry-over from other donors' samples. CDR3s include the opening cysteine and the closing phenylalanine or tryptophan. The D gene is left open where the match is weak. Clone size is given for some rows only: seen once, a few or many times, or a class if the clone is expanded.

>TRBV29-1|NA|NA|TRBJ2-2
TGCAGCGTCACCCTAACGGGGGACACCGGGGAGCTGTTTTTT
CSVTLTGDTGELFF
>TRBV2|NA|NA|TRBJ2-7
TGTGCCACCTCTGGCGGGCTAGCGAGCTACGAGCAGTACTTC
CATSGGLASYEQYF
>TRBV29-1|NA|NA|TRBJ2-1
TGCAGCGCCGACGAGTACAATGAGCAGTTCTTC
CSADEYNEQFF
>TRBV6-5|once|TRBD1|TRBJ2-1
TGTGCCAGCAGTTCGGGACAGGGAGAGAATGAGCAGTTCTTC
CASSSGQGENEQFF
>TRBV19|NA|TRBD1|TRBJ1-1
TGTGCCAGTATTGGGGACAGGGCGGATGAAGCTTTCTTT
CASIGDRADEAFF
>TRBV27|NA|TRBD1|TRBJ1-5
TGTGCCAGCAGTTCCCGGACAGGGCTTTTGGGTCAGCCCCAGCATTTT
CASSSRTGLLGQPQHF
>TRBV11-3|NA|NA|TRBJ2-2
TGTGCCAGCAGCTTAGGGGTTCACGGGGAGCTGTTTTTT
CASSLGVHGELFF
>TRBV6-5|once|NA|TRBJ1-1
TGTGCCAGCAGTCGTGCCGAGGGCACTGAAGCTTTCTTT
CASSRAEGTEAFF
>TRBV9|NA|NA|TRBJ2-1
TGTGCCAGCAGCGTAGTAACGGGAGATGGTTACAATGAGCAGTTCTTC
CASSVVTGDGYNEQFF
>TRBV7-2|few|NA|TRBJ1-2
TGTGCCAGCAGCGGCTCTAGCGCGGGGACGGCTAACTATGGCTACACCTTC
CASSGSSAGTANYGYTF